This TCR beta chain was found in a study of T cell changes during pregnancy in multiple sclerosis. TCRdb's table, derived via immunoSEQ multiplex PCR, lists solely in-frame clones and lacks some. This table has almost 50,000 clones, 91% appearing once. Germline V CDR1 and CDR2: MNHNS, SASEGT. The CDR3 contains 13 residues. V lost 6 bases and J 1 base, leaving 8 bases between the germline ends. The sample was CD8+ T cells from peripheral blood mononuclear cells, taken after pregnancy. The chain couples TRBV6-1 to TRBJ2-3; D perhaps matches TRBD1 (6 bases). The TCR comes from a female donor with multiple sclerosis, enrolled in a pregnancy study. For the CDR3, the DNA is TGTGCCAGCAGGGGGGCGGGCACAGATACGCAGTATTTT. It encodes CASRGAGTDTQYF.